These T cell receptor beta chains were read from a single sample in a study of T cell responses to AZD1222 COVID-19 vaccine. The assay was immunoSEQ multiplex PCR, and TCRdb's table has in-frame clones only and misses some. Here the sample spans 95,000 to 100,000 clones, about nine tenths being singletons. Sequenced here: peripheral blood, sampled 28 days after the second AZD1222 dose. These TCRs come from an adult who received the AZD1222 COVID-19 vaccine. The conserved cysteine and the conserved F or W are not part of the CDR3 here.

TRBV7-9	TRBJ1-5	ASSLEGGGRNQPQH
TRBV2	TRBJ1-2	ASSDPEGIKRYT
TRBV21-1	TRBJ1-5	ATVTQGADSNQPQH
TRBV12-5	TRBJ1-1	ASGLVLGQGSGEAF
TRBV6-5	TRBJ2-7	ASRDAGGAYEQY
TRBV6-6	TRBJ1-1	ASARQNLNTEAF
TRBV15	TRBJ2-7	ATSDYLLPSGRKYEQY
TRBV6-5	TRBJ1-2	ASSYSNRPWGYT
TRBV9	TRBJ2-2	ASRQTLGGYTGELF
TRBV18	TRBJ1-5	ASSKEGRDQPQH
TRBV4-2	TRBJ2-5	ASSQGLAGGEETQY
TRBV19	TRBJ2-7	ASSRGRHEQY
TRBV23-1	TRBJ1-1	ASSQNGTANTEAF
TRBV10-1	TRBJ2-6	ASSEAGANVLT
TRBV3-1/TRBV3-2	TRBJ2-7	ASSRLAGPEQY
TRBV28	TRBJ2-7	ASSLISRDNSGEQY
TRBV9	TRBJ2-6	ASSVGRGSGANVLT
TRBV30	TRBJ1-5	AWSQGLRNQPQH
TRBV18	TRBJ2-7	ASSPADSLDSEQY
TRBV9	TRBJ2-7	ASSSRLGNEQY
TRBV11-1	TRBJ1-4	ASRGVVGKGPGKLF
TRBV18	TRBJ1-2	ASSLDRDGYT
TRBV28	TRBJ2-7	ASSLLRARQTAGQY
TRBV6-5	TRBJ1-3	ASSYSRPGGNTIY
TRBV16	TRBJ1-2	ASSQSNAWTEFGYT
TRBV7-3	TRBJ2-2	ASSLVAGNTGELF
TRBV18	TRBJ2-1	AALLAGGYNEQF
TRBV18	TRBJ2-2	ASSPREGAGELF
TRBV30	TRBJ1-1	AWSVLPEYEAF
TRBV5-5	TRBJ1-1	ASSFTQNTEAF